The source of this T cell receptor (beta chain) is a study of T cells expressing NK-cell markers. Study details: The study sequenced eight donors, seven HCMV-seropositive and one seronegative.

TCRdb re-called the 5' RACE reads; one entry per CDR3 protein, DNA not given. The table gives 350,000 to 450,000 distinct CDR3 sequences; the top ten clones make up roughly 5.2% of it. With regard to this clonotype: Its antigen is currently unknown.

Study-level results: For four donors, these clonotypes were likewise the leading ones in the CD3+CD56-NKG2C+ fraction. Dominant NKG2C+ clonotypes accounted for about 1.0-8% of CD8+ T cells in about six donors.

The receptor comes from a man aged 18-75 years in good health. The sample comprised blood T cells: a sorted CD56 or NKG2C T cell subset, CD4+ or CD8+ T cells, or bulk PBMC T cells (not recorded which).

Here the CDR3 reads CASSPRQGNEQFF. This chain connects TRBV18 to TRBJ2-1; as DNA is missing, the TRBD1 call by TCRdb cannot be tested. The CDR3 has 13 amino acids. Per the germline V gene, CDR1 is KGHSH and CDR2 is LQKENI.